This record looks at one T cell receptor beta chain sequence and its context. Its antigen remains unidentified. Using immunoSEQ multiplex PCR, the repertoire was profiled, and TCRdb retains in-frame clones only, with some absent. The sample shows thousands of clones, just over 90% of them seen only once. The sample originates from a study of stem cell transplantation in POMP-related autoinflammatory disease. Study context: Hypothesis: faulty thymoproteasomes impair CD8+ T-cell selection, skewing TRB repertoires. CD8+ T cells were low and CD4+ cells naive-skewed before transplant. Study results and limitations: In PRAID patients, the number of distinct TRB V-J gene pairings was restricted. In patients with PRAID, every analyzed T-cell subset tended to show lower diversity and higher clonality.

The CDR3 extends over 17 amino acids. V lost 2 bases and J 1 base, leaving 12 bases between the germline ends. Looked up from germline, CDR1 is SEHNR and CDR2 is FQNEAQ (reference sequence). PRAID combined immunodeficiency and autoinflammation. The sequences come from CD8+ T cells from PBMCs, collected before stem cell transplantation. The receptor was derived from a human donor with POMP-related autoinflammation and immune dysregulation (PRAID). This chain uses TRBV7-9 with TRBJ2-6, with D perhaps matching TRBD1 or TRBD2 (5 bases each). CDR3 in DNA: TGTGCCAGCAGCTTACTCTCGGGGCTGTCTGGGGCCAACGTCCTGACTTTC. The encoded protein is CASSLLSGLSGANVLTF.